Below, 25 T cell receptor beta chains from the same sample are listed, as sequenced in a study of blood T cell repertoires in COVID-19. TCRdb's copy holds only in-frame clones and misses some; the assay was immunoSEQ multiplex PCR. The table records nearly 200,000 clones, almost 85% of them present only once. The source material was peripheral blood. All receptors come from a human donor with acute or convalescent COVID-19. The donor label of this sample is uncertain.

The chain carries TRBV5-6 and TRBJ1-1; 7 bases align to TRBD1. Germline CDR1 is SGHDT and CDR2 is YYEEEE. This CDR3 has 13 residues. The ends lost 0 bases at V and 11 bases at J; junction bases unmatched: 7. CDR3 amino acids: CASSLAGQGVAFF. CDR3 DNA: TGTGCCAGCAGCTTGGCCGGGCAGGGGGTGGCTTTCTTT.

The chain is built from TRBV19 and TRBJ2-7, with D tentatively TRBD2 (6 bases). Trimming left V 1 base short and J 4 bases short, with 11 bases between. CDR3 length: 14 amino acids. Germline V CDR1 and CDR2: LNHDA, SQIVND (reference sequence). The DNA for the CDR3 is TGTGCCAGTAGTATAGCCGGGAGAGGATACGAGCAGTACTTC. Protein: CASSIAGRGYEQYF.

Comments on this clone: Other nucleotide sequences in the sample specify the same CDR3. The V gene is TRBV7-9, the J gene TRBJ1-1; D is unclear. CDR1 and CDR2 (germline): SEHNR, FQNEAQ (reference sequence). V lost 1 base, J lost 0 bases, and 9 bases lay in between. The CDR3 totals 15 residues. The CDR3 sequence is CASSLGGGMNTEAFF. The CDR3 coding sequence is TGTGCCAGCAGCTTAGGGGGAGGCATGAACACTGAAGCTTTCTTT.

CDR3 amino acids: CASSLYRDKTYEQYF. The CDR3 DNA reads as TGTGCCAGCAGTTTGTATCGTGACAAGACCTACGAGCAGTACTTC. This chain joins TRBV27 and TRBJ2-7; D gene ambiguous. V lost 3 bases and J 2 bases, leaving 14 bases between the germline ends. The CDR3 totals 15 residues. Germline lookup yields CDR1 MNHEY and CDR2 SMNVEV (reference sequence).

There are a few counts of this clone. This chain links TRBV4-1 with TRBJ1-1; unclear D gene. The CDR3 covers 15 residues. Germline lookup yields CDR1 MGHRA and CDR2 YSYEKL. V was clipped by 7 bases and J by 1 base, with 16 bases between them. The CDR3 loop reads CASTPGGVTNTEAFF. The CDR3, as DNA: TGCGCCAGCACCCCCGGCGGGGTAACGAACACTGAAGCTTTCTTT.

This chain uses TRBV15 with TRBJ2-2, with a tentative D call TRBD2 (5 bases). V dropped 7 bases and J dropped 2 bases, with 8 bases sitting between them. The CDR3 loop spans 13 amino acids. Germline CDR1 and CDR2: LNHNV and YYDKDF (reference sequence). CDR3 sequence reads: CATKDSNTGELFF. CDR3 DNA sequence: TGTGCCACCAAGGACTCCAACACCGGGGAGCTGTTTTTT.

The V call is TRBV19, the J call TRBJ1-2; no clear D. Germline V lookup: CDR1 LNHDA, CDR2 SQIVND (reference sequence). Trimming took 5 bases from V and 0 from J, leaving 13 bases between them. CDR3 size: 15 residues. The CDR3 region has the DNA TGTGCCAGTAGTCCCTGGCGGGGTTCTAACTATGGCTACACCTTC. As protein: CASSPWRGSNYGYTF.

The rearrangement links TRBV7-2 to TRBJ2-7, with 7 bases aligning to TRBD1. V lost 3 bases, J lost 4 bases, and 9 bases stayed unmatched. Germline assignment: CDR1 SGHTA and CDR2 FQGNSA. The CDR3 is 15 residues long. CDR3 in amino acids: CASSLQQGSPYEQYF. The CDR3, as DNA: TGTGCCAGCAGCTTGCAACAGGGGTCCCCTTACGAGCAGTACTTC.

In this sample, this clone turned up a few times. The J gene is TRBJ1-1, the V gene TRBV2; no reliable D call. The CDR3 totals 13 residues. Germline CDR1 is SNHLY and CDR2 is FYNNEI. The V end was cut by 6 bases, the J end by 5 bases, with 13 bases between. The CDR3 DNA reads as TGTGCCAGCAGCCCCGTCGCGGGAACTGAAGCTTTCTTT. The encoded protein is CASSPVAGTEAFF.

This chain connects TRBV12-3 or TRBV12-4 to TRBJ1-5; no clear D. V gave up 6 bases and J gave up 4 bases, with 10 bases separating them. This CDR3 contains 13 residues. The CDR3 sequence is CASSSTENQPQHF. The CDR3 nucleotides read TGTGCCAGCAGCTCGACTGAGAATCAGCCCCAGCATTTT.

The V call is TRBV5-1, the J call TRBJ2-7; D might be TRBD1 (5 bases). There are 13 residues in the CDR3. V lost 4 bases and J 0 bases, leaving 8 bases between the germline ends. Germline V lookup: CDR1 SGHRS, CDR2 YFSETQ. Written as DNA, the CDR3 is TGCGCCAGCAGCCCAGGGATCTCCTACGAGCAGTACTTC. This encodes CASSPGISYEQYF.

The genes are TRBV6-5 and TRBJ1-4; D remains ambiguous. Trimming took 5 bases from V and 5 from J, leaving 12 bases between them. The germline CDR1 and CDR2 sequences are MNHEY and SVGAGI. The CDR3 is 14 amino acids. DNA of the CDR3: TGTGCCAGCAGTCTCGAGGCCGTCAATGAAAAACTGTTTTTT. Translated, it gives CASSLEAVNEKLFF.

V gene TRBV10-3 combines with J gene TRBJ2-1; D is unclear. In germline, CDR1 is ENHRY, CDR2 SYGVKD. The CDR3 runs 12 residues. The ends were cut back, 6 bases at V and 8 bases at J, with 11 bases in the middle. The DNA of the CDR3 is TGTGCCATCAGCCCCTATGCGGATGAGCAGTTCTTC. This codes for CAISPYADEQFF.

This chain links TRBV9 with TRBJ2-1; 10 nucleotides align to TRBD1. CDR1 SGDLS and CDR2 YYNGEE come from the germline V gene. The CDR3 length is 16 residues. V shed 4 bases, J shed 8 bases, and the junction held 12 bases outside the gene matches. The CDR3 coding sequence is TGTGCCAGCAGCCCGAGGGGGACAGGGGCTTCCGATGAGCAGTTCTTC. It codes for CASSPRGTGASDEQFF. The complete variable domain, with remaining parts taken from reference TRBV9 and TRBJ2-1, reads DSGVTQTPKHLITATGQRVTLRCSPRSGDLSVYWYQQSLDQGLQFLIQYYNGEERAKGNILERFSAQQFPDLHSELNLSSLELGDSALYFCASSPRGTGASDEQFFGPGTRLTVL.

The chain has TRBV15 and TRBJ2-1; D is possibly TRBD2 (7 bases). This CDR3 is 15 amino acids long. Per the germline V gene, CDR1 is LNHNV and CDR2 is YYDKDF (reference sequence). The V and J ends lost 3 bases and 6 bases respectively, with 15 bases between them. The CDR3 DNA reads TGTGCCACCAGCAGGGGGGGGGCGCAGGGCAATGAGCAGTTCTTC. This translates into CATSRGGAQGNEQFF.

The chain couples TRBV18 to TRBJ1-6, with D unresolved. The CDR3 is 16 residues long. V lost 0 bases, J lost 10 bases, and 16 bases lay in between. The germline CDR1 and CDR2 sequences are KGHSH and LQKENI. In DNA, the CDR3 is TGTGCCAGCTCACCACCGGGCCCAAGAGGGAGCTCACCCCTCCACTTT. Protein sequence: CASSPPGPRGSSPLHF. The variable domain in full, completed from reference TRBV18 and TRBJ1-6, reads NAGVMQNPRHLVRRRGQEARLRCSPMKGHSHVYWYRQLPEEGLKFMVYLQKENIIDESGMPKERFSAEFPKEGPSILRIQQVVRGDSAAYFCASSPPGPRGSSPLHFGNGTRLTVT.

This chain uses TRBV19 with TRBJ2-1; D might be TRBD2 (6 bases). The CDR3 length is 17 residues. V lost 4 bases, J lost 5 bases, and 21 bases lay in between. Germline loops: CDR1 LNHDA, CDR2 SQIVND (reference sequence). Here the CDR3 reads CASSNTGLIIQHNEQFF. DNA for the CDR3: TGTGCCAGTAGTAACACGGGACTGATAATACAACACAATGAGCAGTTCTTC.

This clone showed up just a few times. The chain is built from TRBV5-1 and TRBJ2-3; 7 nucleotides agree with TRBD1. The germline V gene has CDR1 SGHRS and CDR2 YFSETQ. J was trimmed by 6 bases and V by 4 bases; bases with no gene match: 8. The CDR3 is 14 amino acids. The CDR3 spells CASSEQGLTDTQYF. CDR3 nucleotide sequence: TGCGCCAGCAGCGAACAGGGGCTGACGGATACGCAGTATTTT. The full variable domain, completed using reference TRBV5-1 and TRBJ2-3, is KAGVTQTPRYLIKTRGQQVTLSCSPISGHRSVSWYQQTPGQGLQFLFEYFSETQRNKGNFPGRFSGRQFSNSRSEMNVSTLELGDSALYLCASSEQGLTDTQYFGPGTRLTVL.

This clone has a single count. This chain links TRBV27 with TRBJ1-1, with D hard to call. V was cut by 5 bases and J by 5 bases, with 12 bases left in between. The CDR3 runs 13 residues. Germline V gives CDR1 MNHEY, CDR2 SMNVEV (reference sequence). The CDR3 region is CASSPGGWTEAFF. The CDR3 bases are TGTGCCAGCAGTCCGGGAGGTTGGACTGAAGCTTTCTTT.

The V gene is TRBV6-5, the J gene TRBJ2-7, with TRBD2 as a possible D gene (6 bases). Trimming pared 3 bases from V and 4 bases from J, leaving 13 bases between. The CDR3 consists of 14 residues. The V gene's germline CDR1 is MNHEY and CDR2 SVGAGI. The CDR3 DNA reads as TGTGCCAGCAGTTATCGCAGGGAGGCGTACGAGCAGTACTTC. Protein: CASSYRREAYEQYF.

The chain combines TRBV27 with TRBJ2-2; TRBD2 aligns across 10 bases. This CDR3 region has 16 residues. Germline V lookup: CDR1 MNHEY, CDR2 SMNVEV (reference sequence). Trimming at V came to 2 bases and at J to 5 bases, leaving 5 bases not matched to a gene. The CDR3: CASSLGSLAGTGELFF. CDR3 sequence (DNA): TGTGCCAGCAGTTTAGGGTCACTAGCGGGAACCGGGGAGCTGTTTTTT.

The rearrangement joins TRBV28 to TRBJ1-1, with a weak D call TRBD1 (5 bases). The CDR3 consists of 15 residues. The germline CDR1 and CDR2 sequences are MDHEN and SYDVKM. V lost 4 bases and J 0 bases, leaving 12 bases between the germline ends. DNA of the CDR3: TGTGCCAGCAGTTACCTGGGCAGGGTGAACACTGAAGCTTTCTTT. Translating it yields CASSYLGRVNTEAFF.

This chain links TRBV5-4 with TRBJ2-7, with D perhaps matching TRBD1 (6 bases). Looked up from germline, CDR1 is SGHNT and CDR2 is YYREEE (reference sequence). The CDR3 spans 13 residues. The germline V and J ends were trimmed by 5 bases and 4 bases, with 13 bases remaining between them. The CDR3 spells CASSLRDTYEQYF. CDR3 nucleotide sequence: TGTGCCAGCAGTCTCCGGGACACATACGAGCAGTACTTC.

The chain has TRBV9 and TRBJ2-3; possible D gene TRBD1, 6 bases. The V end lost 0 bases, the J end lost 2 bases, and 10 bases lay between the germline ends. The CDR3 loop spans 15 amino acids. Germline assignment: CDR1 SGDLS and CDR2 YYNGEE. CDR3 amino acids: CASSVVTGDTDTQYF. The DNA for the CDR3 is TGTGCCAGCAGCGTAGTGACAGGTGACACAGATACGCAGTATTTT. The full variable domain, completed using reference TRBV9 and TRBJ2-3, is DSGVTQTPKHLITATGQRVTLRCSPRSGDLSVYWYQQSLDQGLQFLIQYYNGEERAKGNILERFSAQQFPDLHSELNLSSLELGDSALYFCASSVVTGDTDTQYFGPGTRLTVL.

The chain joins TRBV2 to TRBJ2-7; tentatively, D is TRBD1 (5 bases). V gave up 4 bases and J gave up 1 base, with 11 bases separating them. Germline lookup yields CDR1 SNHLY and CDR2 FYNNEI. This CDR3 is 14 amino acids long. CDR3 in DNA: TGTGCCAGCAGTGTGGACATTTATTCCTACGAGCAGTACTTC. This codes for CASSVDIYSYEQYF.